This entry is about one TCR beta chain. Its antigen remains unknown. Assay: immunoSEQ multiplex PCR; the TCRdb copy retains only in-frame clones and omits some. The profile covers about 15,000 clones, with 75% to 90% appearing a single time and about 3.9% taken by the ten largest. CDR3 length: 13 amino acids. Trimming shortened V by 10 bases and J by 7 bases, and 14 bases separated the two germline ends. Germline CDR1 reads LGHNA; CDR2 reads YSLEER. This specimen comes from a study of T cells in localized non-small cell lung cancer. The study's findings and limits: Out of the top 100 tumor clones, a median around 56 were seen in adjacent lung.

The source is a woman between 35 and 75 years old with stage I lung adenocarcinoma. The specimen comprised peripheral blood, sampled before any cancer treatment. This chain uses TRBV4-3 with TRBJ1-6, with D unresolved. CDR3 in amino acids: CANEGRWNSPLHF. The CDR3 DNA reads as TGCGCCAACGAAGGACGGTGGAATTCACCCCTCCACTTT.